This TCR beta chain was captured by sequencing in a study of TIL therapy for anti-PD-1-resistant metastatic lung cancer. A few counts support this clone. Germline CDR1 reads SGHTA; CDR2 reads FQGTGA. The CDR3 totals 13 residues. J was trimmed by 8 bases and V by 1 base; bases with no gene match: 2. Stated time point: pre-treatment sample, taken before nivolumab and TIL therapy. The tumor samples were excised metastases, mostly pleural nodules or supraclavicular lymph nodes. Adults with stage 4 NSCLC were enrolled in a phase I trial. This was the immunoSEQ v3 assay. The data were produced by immunoSEQ multiplex PCR, yet TCRdb's version contains in-frame clones alone and is incomplete. Of some 13,000 clones detected, 66% appear once; the ten largest clones hold roughly 10%.

The sequencing here drew on tumor tissue, taken at baseline. The gene calls are TRBV7-3 and TRBJ2-1, with 7 positions matching TRBD2. The receptor was isolated from a woman aged 30 to 85 with non-small cell lung cancer. The CDR3 sequence: CASSLSGSDEQFF. The CDR3 DNA sequence: TGTGCCAGCAGCTTAAGCGGGAGCGATGAGCAGTTCTTC.